The 16 T cell receptor beta chains below come from one sample, sequenced in a study of cytomegalovirus exposure and HLA in healthy donors. The PCR was carried out with 60 Vbeta primers and 13 Jbeta primers. Sequencing used immunoSEQ multiplex PCR; TCRdb keeps in-frame clones, though not all of them. The sample is made up of roughly 73,000 clones, and the top ten hold roughly 13% of it. The sample consisted of PBMCs. The receptors originated from a man aged 45-65 years in good health and CMV-seropositive.

This chain uses TRBV30 with TRBJ2-1, with a weak D call TRBD2 (6 bases). This CDR3 comprises 16 residues. Looked up from germline, CDR1 is GTSNPN and CDR2 is SVGIG (reference sequence). Trimming took off 0 bases at V and 4 bases at J, with 16 bases between the two ends. CDR3 DNA sequence: TGTGCCTGGAGTGTCTCCCAGGGACTGGGGTACAATGAGCAGTTCTTC. Translating it yields CAWSVSQGLGYNEQFF.

The V and J genes are TRBV5-6 and TRBJ2-7, with 7 nucleotides matching TRBD1. This CDR3 is 15 amino acids long. The V and J ends lost 4 bases and 4 bases, in that order; junction bases with no gene match: 11. CDR1 is SGHDT, CDR2 YYEEEE, per germline. The CDR3 is CASSNRGDSSYEQYV. Here the CDR3 DNA reads TGTGCCAGCAGCAACCGAGGGGACAGCTCATACGAGCAGTACGTC.

CDR3 sequence reads: CASTGTENTEAFF. For the CDR3, the DNA is TGTGCCAGCACCGGGACAGAGAACACTGAAGCTTTCTTT. The V gene is TRBV11-1, the J gene TRBJ1-1; TRBD1 agrees at 7 bases. Germline V lookup: CDR1 SGHAT, CDR2 FQDESV (reference sequence). The CDR3 runs 13 residues. J gave up 1 base and V 7 bases, and 3 bases lay outside the gene matches.

The rearrangement links TRBV5-1 to TRBJ2-3; unclear D gene. CDR1 is SGHRS, CDR2 YFSETQ, per germline. Trimming removed 1 base from V and 2 bases from J, with 8 bases in between. This CDR3 is 14 amino acids long. CDR3 residues: CASSLIQNTDTQYF. CDR3 in DNA: TGCGCCAGCAGCTTGATCCAGAACACAGATACGCAGTATTTT.

This CDR3 is CASSEAAGLAQFF. The CDR3 nucleotides are TGTGCCAGCAGTGAAGCCGCCGGACTAGCGCAGTTCTTC. The chain couples TRBV6-1 to TRBJ2-1; 8 bases align to TRBD2. The length of the CDR3 is 13 residues. Germline CDR1 and CDR2: MNHNS and SASEGT. After removal of 0 bases from V and 12 bases from J, the junction contained 4 bases not matched to a gene.

This chain uses TRBV10-3 with TRBJ1-6, with D maybe TRBD1 (6 bases). The CDR3 spans 14 residues. V gave up 2 bases and J gave up 4 bases, with 6 bases separating them. Germline assignment: CDR1 ENHRY and CDR2 SYGVKD. The CDR3 region is CAISETGYNSPLHF. CDR3 DNA sequence: TGTGCCATCAGTGAGACAGGGTATAATTCACCCCTCCACTTT.

This sequence joins TRBV19 and TRBJ2-7, with 9 positions matching TRBD1. The V gene's germline CDR1 is LNHDA and CDR2 SQIVND (reference sequence). CDR3 length equals 14 residues. V shed 5 bases, J shed 6 bases, and the junction held 8 bases outside the gene matches. The CDR3: CASSPGQGKGEQYV. The CDR3 bases are TGTGCCAGTAGTCCCGGACAGGGGAAAGGCGAGCAGTACGTC.

The V call is TRBV6-1, the J call TRBJ2-7, with D uncertain. This CDR3 comprises 13 residues. Trimming cost V 6 bases and J 7 bases, with 16 bases left between them. The germline CDR1 and CDR2 sequences are MNHNS and SASEGT. The CDR3 DNA follows: TGTGCCAGCAGAAGCAGCTGGGGAAGGGAGCAGTACGTC. Its translation is CASRSSWGREQYV.

The chain has TRBV6-5 and TRBJ1-5; 7 bases fit TRBD1. Germline lookup yields CDR1 MNHEY and CDR2 SVGAGI. The CDR3 covers 13 residues. Trimming took 4 bases from V and 5 from J; bases not matched to a gene: 2. The CDR3 loop is CASSWDSYQPQHF. The CDR3 bases are TGTGCCAGCAGTTGGGACAGCTATCAGCCCCAGCATTTT.

CDR3 loop: CASSGGGTGFGYTF. DNA for the CDR3: TGTGCCAGCAGCGGGGGCGGGACAGGCTTTGGCTACACCTTC. The chain combines TRBV9 with TRBJ1-2; the match to TRBD1 covers 8 bases. The V gene end was trimmed by 3 bases and the J gene end by 7 bases; junction bases not matched to a gene: 8. This CDR3 region has 14 residues. The germline gives CDR1 SGDLS, CDR2 YYNGEE.

V is TRBV7-9 and J is TRBJ1-1; the D gene is possibly TRBD1 (5 bases). The CDR3 loop spans 13 amino acids. Germline V gives CDR1 SEHNR, CDR2 FQNEAQ (reference sequence). The V and J ends lost 5 bases and 8 bases respectively, with 15 bases between them. CDR3 amino acids: CASSPSGGIEAFF. DNA for the CDR3: TGTGCCAGCAGCCCCTCCGGGGGGATCGAAGCTTTCTTT.

V and J are TRBV5-4 and TRBJ1-4, with TRBD1 identical over 9 bases. Germline V gives CDR1 SGHNT, CDR2 YYREEE (reference sequence). After removal of 4 bases from V and 0 bases from J, the junction contained 4 bases not matched to a gene. The CDR3 totals 16 residues. CDR3 loop: CASSTRQGATNEKLFF. Here the CDR3 DNA reads TGTGCCAGCAGCACCCGACAGGGGGCAACTAATGAAAAACTGTTTTTT. Filled out from reference TRBV5-4 and TRBJ1-4, the complete variable domain reads ETGVTQSPTHLIKTRGQQVTLRCSSQSGHNTVSWYQQALGQGPQFIFQYYREEENGRGNFPPRFSGLQFPNYSSELNVNALELDDSALYLCASSTRQGATNEKLFFGSGTQLSVL.

The genes are TRBV28 and TRBJ1-5; 8 nucleotides line up with TRBD1. The CDR3 sequence is 16 residues long. Germline lookup yields CDR1 MDHEN and CDR2 SYDVKM. J was trimmed by 2 bases and V by 4 bases; bases with no gene match: 7. The CDR3 spells CASSSSGGAGNQPQHF. CDR3 DNA: TGTGCCAGCAGTTCGTCAGGGGGCGCGGGCAATCAGCCCCAGCATTTT. The variable domain in full, with the rest retrieved from reference TRBV28 and TRBJ1-5, is DVKVTQSSRYLVKRTGEKVFLECVQDMDHENMFWYRQDPGLGLRLIYFSYDVKMKEKGDIPEGYSVSREKKERFSLILESASTNQTSMYLCASSSSGGAGNQPQHFGDGTRLSIL.

The V gene is TRBV4-1, the J gene TRBJ1-2; D is unresolved. The germline V gene encodes CDR1 MGHRA and CDR2 YSYEKL. The CDR3 consists of 15 residues. The V and J ends lost 0 bases and 8 bases respectively, with 16 bases between them. CDR3 DNA: TGCGCCAGCAGCCAAGATCTAGCAGGTACGGGCGGCTACACCTTC. This encodes CASSQDLAGTGGYTF.

This chain connects TRBV19 to TRBJ1-3, with 7 bases fitting TRBD1. CDR3 length: 14 residues. CDR1 and CDR2 from the germline V gene are LNHDA and SQIVND (reference sequence). V was clipped by 5 bases and J by 2 bases; unmatched bases: 3. Here the CDR3 reads CASSSDRAGNTIYF. The CDR3 nucleotides are TGTGCCAGTAGTTCCGACAGGGCTGGAAACACCATATATTTT.

The chain couples TRBV7-9 to TRBJ1-1, with unresolved D. CDR1 is SEHNR and CDR2 is FQNEAQ in the germline V gene (reference sequence). The CDR3 is 14 amino acids. Trimming took off 7 bases at V and 2 bases at J, with 14 bases between the two ends. The CDR3 here is CASTVLPFNTEAFF. Written as DNA, the CDR3 is TGTGCCAGCACCGTTCTTCCCTTTAACACTGAAGCTTTCTTT.